The clone carrying this T cell receptor beta chain was seen at least ten times. The antigen is unknown. Cells sorted as Tregs were CD4+, CD25+ and CD127-/low. The CDR3 extends over 17 amino acids. V lost 1 base to trimming and J lost 7 bases, with 17 bases between them. From germline, CDR1 is SGHVS and CDR2 FQNEAQ. General observations from the study: Tumor memory CD4+ T cell TCR gene usage was found to cluster with blood and lymph node memory CD4+ cells and with lymph node naive CD4+ cells.

Full-length variable regions came from constant-region reverse primers plus semi-nested Nested Universal Primer A PCR. One entry per CDR3 protein results from TCRdb running MiXCR on the 5' RACE reads. The sample lists some 44,000 distinct CDR3 sequences; about 20% were seen once. The receptor was isolated from a female donor with breast cancer. This sequence joins TRBV7-8 and TRBJ1-6, with D perhaps TRBD1 (5 bases). The specimen sequenced was Tregs sorted from blood. DNA for the CDR3: TGTGCCAGCAGCTTAGACCTATTGGCGTGGGGGAATTCACCCCTCCACTTT. It codes for CASSLDLLAWGNSPLHF.